This TCR beta chain was observed in a study of cytomegalovirus exposure and HLA in healthy donors. The PCR made use of 60 Vbeta and 13 Jbeta primers. Profiling relied on immunoSEQ multiplex PCR, and the TCRdb table lists in-frame clones only, not all of them. Altogether under 200,000 clones are present, approximately 70% being singletons, with the ten largest covering 2.5% to 3%. This clonotype originated in a woman aged 40 to 50 in good health and CMV-seropositive. The sequenced material came from PBMCs.

CDR3 protein: CASSGLSGRYYEQYF. The DNA of the CDR3 is TGTGCCAGCAGCGGGCTAAGCGGGAGATACTACGAGCAGTACTTC. V usage is TRBV2 and J usage is TRBJ2-5, with 8 bases identical to TRBD2. The DNA end is more similar to TRBJ2-7, so the J call may be wrong. The CDR3 is 15 residues long. Germline CDR1 and CDR2: SNHLY and FYNNEI.